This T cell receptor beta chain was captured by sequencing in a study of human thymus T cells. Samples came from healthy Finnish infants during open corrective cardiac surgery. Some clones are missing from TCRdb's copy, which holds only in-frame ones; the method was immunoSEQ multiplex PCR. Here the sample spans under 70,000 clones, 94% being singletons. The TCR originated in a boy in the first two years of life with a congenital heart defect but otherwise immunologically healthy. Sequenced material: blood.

CDR3 coding DNA: TGTGCCAGTAGTAACAGGGACCATGGCTACACCTTC. Translating it yields CASSNRDHGYTF. The rearrangement links TRBV19 to TRBJ1-2; possible D gene TRBD1, 6 bases. Germline lookup yields CDR1 LNHDA and CDR2 SQIVND (reference sequence). Trimming stripped 4 bases from V and 6 bases from J, with 9 bases between. The CDR3 spans 12 residues.